These 5 T cell receptor beta chains came from one sample sequenced in a study of Tregs in tolerant kidney transplant recipients. Here immunoSEQ multiplex PCR was the method, and the copy in TCRdb shows in-frame clones only, minus some. The repertoire holds approximately 66,000 clones, with approximately 83% as singletons. The sequencing here drew on Tregs from blood, taken before the transplant. The receptor source for this set is a human donor who received a combined kidney and bone marrow transplant.

The chain carries TRBV5-1 and TRBJ1-2; D not resolved. CDR3 length: 12 amino acids. Germline CDR1 and CDR2: SGHRS and YFSETQ. V lost 0 bases to trimming and J lost 6 bases, with 6 bases between them. The CDR3 sequence: CASSLVGDGYTF. In DNA, the CDR3 is TGCGCCAGCAGCTTGGTCGGAGATGGCTACACCTTC.

The rearrangement joins TRBV7-2 to TRBJ2-5; TRBD2 aligns across 7 bases. The CDR3 has 15 amino acids. Germline V gives CDR1 SGHTA, CDR2 FQGNSA. J was trimmed by 1 base and V by 7 bases; bases with no gene match: 9. CDR3 protein: CASIAVREGQETQYF. CDR3 in DNA: TGTGCCAGCATCGCCGTGAGGGAGGGCCAAGAGACCCAGTACTTC.

This clone has only a few counts. The genes are TRBV7-6 and TRBJ2-7; the D is unclear. The CDR3 is 11 residues long. Germline values: CDR1 SGHVS, CDR2 FNYEAQ. V lost 2 bases and J 6 bases, leaving 5 bases between the germline ends. CDR3 coding DNA: TGTGCCAGCAGCTTAACCGTCGAGCAGTACTTC. Encoded protein: CASSLTVEQYF.

In regard to this clone: At one end the junction does not follow the germline gene, possibly because of a read error. V and J are TRBV5-1 and TRBJ2-1, with TRBD2 as a possible D gene (6 bases). This CDR3 is 13 amino acids long. Germline V gene data show CDR1 as SGHRS and CDR2 as YFSETQ. The DNA for the CDR3 is TGCGTCAGCAGTCTTGGGACTTACAATGAGCAGTTCTTC. Translating gives CVSSLGTYNEQFF.

The gene calls are TRBV7-2 and TRBJ2-4; D is possibly TRBD2 (6 bases). The CDR3 totals 15 residues. V was shortened by 5 bases and J by 7 bases, with 18 bases between the two germline ends. CDR1 SGHTA and CDR2 FQGNSA come from the germline V gene. This CDR3 reads CASSSLGLPSNIQYF. The CDR3 DNA sequence: TGTGCCAGCAGCAGCCTGGGACTTCCGAGCAACATTCAGTACTTC.